The present TCR beta chain was sequenced within a study of blood T cell repertoires in COVID-19. Study overall: Material from acute and convalescent COVID-19 was sourced from the United States, Italy and Spain. Nucleic acid was either cDNA or gDNA, and it came from T cells, B-cell-depleted T cells, or PBMCs.

The germline gives CDR1 MNHNS, CDR2 SASEGT. This CDR3 spans 15 amino acids. V dropped 2 bases and J dropped 7 bases, with 15 bases sitting between them. The authors' processing: Reference gene primer amplification gave nucleated cell count estimates. Repertoires were generated with immunoSEQ multiplex PCR, while TCRdb's copy carries only in-frame clones and drops some. The DNA was the basis for D and trimming; V, J and clone size are from that table. This table holds about 240,000 clones, about four fifths found once. V usage is TRBV6-1 and J usage is TRBJ1-5; weak D call: TRBD1 (6 bases). This TCR was recovered from a man aged 25 to 40 who had recovered from COVID-19. Source material: peripheral blood. DNA of the CDR3: TGTGCCAGCAGTGAATACGGGGGGCGCGGGCAGCCCCAGCATTTT. Translating it yields CASSEYGGRGQPQHF.